Below, 17 T cell receptor beta chains from the same sample are listed, as sequenced in a study of T cell changes during pregnancy in multiple sclerosis. The assay was immunoSEQ multiplex PCR, and TCRdb's table has in-frame clones only and misses some. The sample lists tens of thousands of clones; 90% to 95% were seen once. Sample: CD8+ T cells from peripheral blood mononuclear cells, taken before pregnancy. These receptors were obtained from a female donor with multiple sclerosis, enrolled in a pregnancy study.

The V call is TRBV2, the J call TRBJ2-1; TRBD2 might be the D (5 bases). The CDR3 loop spans 12 amino acids. Germline V gene sequence: CDR1 SNHLY, CDR2 FYNNEI. Trimming pared 6 bases from V and 14 bases from J, leaving 17 bases between. The CDR3 DNA follows: TGTGCCAGCAGGGGGAGTGCAGTAACAGAGTTCTTC. Protein product: CASRGSAVTEFF.

The chain links TRBV7-3 to TRBJ2-3; 9 bases map to TRBD2. This CDR3 contains 15 residues. J lost 0 bases, V lost 4 bases, and 2 bases had no gene match. Looked up from germline, CDR1 is SGHTA and CDR2 is FQGTGA. DNA for the CDR3: TGTGCCAGCAGCTATAGCGGGAGTAGCACAGATACGCAGTATTTT. Its protein product is CASSYSGSSTDTQYF.

The V and J genes are TRBV9 and TRBJ2-1, with a weak D call TRBD2 (6 bases). This CDR3 region has 15 residues. V lost 4 bases and J lost 7, with 18 bases in between. The germline V gene has CDR1 SGDLS and CDR2 YYNGEE. The DNA for the CDR3 is TGTGCCAGCAGCACTAGCCAGGGTCGGGGTAATGAGCAGTTCTTC. This gives the protein CASSTSQGRGNEQFF.

The CDR3 DNA is TGCAGCGTTGCCCTTCGGGACAGGGGAGAGAGCGGGGAGCTGTTTTTT. Translation gives CSVALRDRGESGELFF. The chain has TRBV29-1 and TRBJ2-2; 10 positions agree with TRBD1. Germline CDR1 is SQVTM and CDR2 is ANQGSEA. After removal of 4 bases from V and 7 bases from J, the junction contained 12 bases not matched to a gene. The length of the CDR3 is 16 residues.

The chain couples TRBV15 to TRBJ2-2, with D tentatively TRBD2 (6 bases). CDR1 LNHNV and CDR2 YYDKDF come from the germline V gene (reference sequence). V lost 5 bases and J lost 2, with 9 bases in between. CDR3 length equals 14 residues. The CDR3 bases are TGTGCCACCAGCGGTAGCGGTAACACCGGGGAGCTGTTTTTT. Translating gives CATSGSGNTGELFF.

The CDR3 sequence is CASSHGTEQYF. The CDR3 DNA is TGTGCCAGCAGCCACGGGACAGAGCAGTACTTC. The V and J genes are TRBV27 and TRBJ2-7, with a weak D call TRBD1 (6 bases). This CDR3 is 11 amino acids long. Germline V gives CDR1 MNHEY, CDR2 SMNVEV (reference sequence). The V end was cut by 6 bases, the J end by 7 bases, with 10 bases between.

As regards this clone: The junction departs from germline at one end; a sequencing error may be responsible. The chain combines TRBV11-2 with TRBJ1-3; 10 bases are shared with TRBD1. This CDR3 has 20 residues. Germline loops: CDR1 SGHAT, CDR2 FQNNGV. CDR3 residues: CASSIEPGQGSPRSGNTIYF. In nucleotides, the CDR3 is TGTGCCAGCAGCATAGAGCCGGGACAGGGGTCCCCTAGGTCTGGAAACACCATATATTTT.

The chain uses TRBV27 and TRBJ1-1; 9 bases match TRBD1. Germline values: CDR1 MNHEY, CDR2 SMNVEV (reference sequence). The CDR3 is 14 residues long. J was trimmed by 1 base and V by 5 bases; bases with no gene match: 2. The CDR3 spells CASSPTGGNTEAFF. Written as DNA, the CDR3 is TGTGCCAGCAGTCCGACAGGGGGGAACACTGAAGCTTTCTTT.

This clone showed up just a few times. This rearrangement joins TRBV4-1 to TRBJ1-6; D ambiguous. V was pared by 4 bases and J by 1 base, with 5 bases between. The CDR3 contains 14 residues. CDR1 and CDR2 from the germline V gene are MGHRA and YSYEKL. The CDR3 DNA reads as TGCGCCAGCAGCCCCCCTTCCTATAATTCACCCCTCCACTTT. Residues: CASSPPSYNSPLHF.

The V gene is TRBV9, the J gene TRBJ2-5; 8 bases align to TRBD2. The CDR3 has 13 residues. Germline V lookup: CDR1 SGDLS, CDR2 YYNGEE. Trimming at V came to 6 bases and at J to 4 bases, leaving 5 bases not matched to a gene. The CDR3 spells CASNSGDRETQYF. The DNA of the CDR3 is TGTGCCAGCAATAGCGGGGACCGAGAGACCCAGTACTTC.

The J gene is TRBJ1-2, the V gene TRBV18, with D unresolved. Germline CDR1 and CDR2: KGHSH and LQKENI. The CDR3 sequence is 18 residues long. V lost 5 bases and J 7 bases, leaving 29 bases between the germline ends. The CDR3 loop is CASSTRSISSAEFRGYTF. Here the CDR3 DNA reads TGTGCCAGCTCAACACGGTCAATATCAAGTGCCGAGTTTCGTGGCTACACCTTC.

This chain links TRBV6-1 with TRBJ2-3; TRBD2 matches at 9 bases. There are 14 residues in the CDR3. Germline V gene lookup returns CDR1 MNHNS and CDR2 SASEGT. V shed 7 bases, J shed 2 bases, and the junction held 4 bases outside the gene matches. In nucleotides, the CDR3 is TGTGCCAGCACTAGCGGGGCCCTCACAGATACGCAGTATTTT. This gives the protein CASTSGALTDTQYF.

V usage is TRBV9 and J usage is TRBJ2-1, with 8 bases that match TRBD2. Trimming at V came to 0 bases and at J to 0 bases, leaving 2 bases not matched to a gene. CDR1 and CDR2 from the germline V gene are SGDLS and YYNGEE. CDR3 length: 16 amino acids. This CDR3 is CASSVAGGSSYNEQFF. The CDR3 DNA is TGTGCCAGCAGCGTAGCGGGGGGGAGCTCCTACAATGAGCAGTTCTTC.

This rearrangement joins TRBV7-9 to TRBJ2-3; 10 bases fit TRBD2. Germline V gene sequence: CDR1 SEHNR, CDR2 FQNEAQ (reference sequence). CDR3 length equals 15 residues. The junction had 4 bases not matched to a gene; V was cut back by 6 bases and J by 1 base. Here the CDR3 DNA reads TGTGCCAGCAGTTATCTAGCGGGGGGCACAGATACGCAGTATTTT. Its translation is CASSYLAGGTDTQYF.

CDR3 sequence (DNA): TGCGCCAGCAGCTTGGAGGGGGGGCATATGGAGACCCAGTACTTC. This encodes CASSLEGGHMETQYF. The chain carries TRBV5-1 and TRBJ2-5; D possibly corresponds to TRBD2 (7 bases). Trimming cost V 0 bases and J 5 bases, with 14 bases left between them. From germline, CDR1 is SGHRS and CDR2 YFSETQ. CDR3 length: 15 residues.

This clone was observed once. J is TRBJ1-4 and V is TRBV12-5; 7 bases are a match to TRBD1. CDR3 length equals 16 residues. V was clipped by 5 bases and J by 0 bases; unmatched bases: 6. Looked up from germline, CDR1 is LGHNT and CDR2 is FRNRAP. The CDR3 spells CASGPAGQATNEKLFF. Here the CDR3 DNA reads TGTGCTAGTGGTCCAGCTGGACAGGCAACTAATGAAAAACTGTTTTTT.

The J gene is TRBJ2-5, the V gene TRBV5-1, with a weak D call TRBD1 (5 bases). Trimming shortened V by 2 bases and J by 5 bases, and 10 bases separated the two germline ends. The CDR3 extends over 13 amino acids. Germline loops: CDR1 SGHRS, CDR2 YFSETQ. CDR3 sequence: CASSFAGPETQYF. The CDR3, as DNA: TGCGCCAGCAGCTTCGCAGGGCCGGAGACCCAGTACTTC.